The next 26 T cell receptor beta chains were all read from a single sample in a study of T cell responses to AZD1222 COVID-19 vaccine (dated by TCRdb to about 2021). The sample's time point label, in plain terms: baseline before first vaccination. Library preparation used the immunoSEQ multiplex PCR assay. The table comes from immuneACCESS by way of TCRdb, which keeps in-frame sequences with V and J called. Part of the clones is missing from these tables; in studies checked, under half for an unresolved V gene and the rest for unknown reasons. A total of about 100,000 clones appear in this sample, 80% to 90% of them only once. 5% to 7.5% of the sample is taken by the ten largest. The sequences come from peripheral blood, collected on day 0 of AZD1222 vaccination. These receptor sequences come from an adult in good health.

The chain links TRBV6-5 to TRBJ2-5; perhaps TRBD2 as D (5 bases). The CDR3 is made up of 14 amino acids. Germline V gene sequence: CDR1 MNHEY, CDR2 SVGAGI. V lost 8 bases, J lost 5 bases, and 18 bases lay in between. The CDR3 nucleotides read TGTGCCAGCCCGCCGGTGGCGGAGGTGGAGACCCAGTACTTC. The encoded protein is CASPPVAEVETQYF.

The chain couples TRBV5-4 to TRBJ1-1, with TRBD1 as a possible D gene (5 bases). The ends were cut back, 7 bases at V and 7 bases at J, with 8 bases in the middle. Germline V lookup: CDR1 SGHNT, CDR2 YYREEE (reference sequence). This CDR3 is built from 10 residues. The CDR3 region is CASGGSEAFF. The CDR3 DNA reads TGTGCCAGCGGGGGTAGTGAAGCTTTCTTT. Based on the CDR3 plus reference TRBV5-4 and TRBJ1-1, the full variable domain is ETGVTQSPTHLIKTRGQQVTLRCSSQSGHNTVSWYQQALGQGPQFIFQYYREEENGRGNFPPRFSGLQFPNYSSELNVNALELDDSALYLCASGGSEAFFGQGTRLTVV.

As to this clone: Other DNA sequences of this sample code for an identical CDR3. V usage is TRBV5-4 and J usage is TRBJ2-5; D is uncertain. The CDR3 has 14 amino acids. Germline V gene data show CDR1 as SGHNT and CDR2 as YYREEE (reference sequence). V lost 0 bases, J lost 3 bases, and 9 bases lay in between. The CDR3 DNA sequence: TGTGCCAGCAGCTTGGAGGCCAGAGAAGAGACCCAGTACTTC. Translation: CASSLEAREETQYF.

The chain is built from TRBV6-2 or TRBV6-3 and TRBJ2-3; D gene unclear. Between the trimmed V and J ends, which lost 3 bases and 6 bases, there was a span of 10 bases. This CDR3 region has 13 residues. Germline V CDR1 and CDR2: MNHEY, SVGEGT. CDR3 sequence: CASSYRTADTQYF. Here the CDR3 DNA reads TGTGCCAGCAGTTATAGGACCGCGGATACGCAGTATTTT.

This clone was observed a single time. This chain connects TRBV3-1 (or the pseudogene TRBV3-2) to TRBJ1-4, with TRBD1 matching 8 bases. Germline trimming cut 2 bases from V and 13 bases from J; bases unmatched to any gene: 9. Germline-derived CDR1 and CDR2 are LGHDT and YNNKEL (reference sequence). The CDR3 extends over 14 amino acids. CDR3 in DNA: TGTGCCAGCAGCCAAAGGGGGGACAGGTCTAGACTGTTTTTT. The encoded protein is CASSQRGDRSRLFF.

V gene TRBV21-1 combines with J gene TRBJ2-3; TRBD2 is the table's D call and was not checked against the DNA. TRBV21-1 is a listed pseudogene. CDR3 size: 14 residues. CDR3 sequence reads: CASSKVRGTDTQYF. The DNA for the CDR3 is TGTGCCAGCAGCAAAGTTCGCGGCACAGATACGCAGTATTTT.

The chain recombines TRBV5-1 with TRBJ2-3, with 9 bases fitting TRBD2. CDR1 and CDR2 from the germline V gene are SGHRS and YFSETQ. This CDR3 is 15 amino acids long. V dropped 0 bases and J dropped 4; count of bases not matched to a gene: 3. CDR3: CASSLGGRAADTQYF. The CDR3, as DNA: TGCGCCAGCAGCTTGGGCGGGAGGGCAGCAGATACGCAGTATTTT.

The chain links TRBV10-3 to TRBJ1-5, with D perhaps TRBD1 (6 bases). The CDR3 is 13 residues long. Germline loops: CDR1 ENHRY, CDR2 SYGVKD. The V gene lost 0 bases and the J gene lost 7 bases, with 7 bases spanning the gap. The CDR3, as DNA: TGTGCCATCAGTGAGTCGAGGGGGCAGCCCCAGCATTTT. It translates to CAISESRGQPQHF.

The chain links TRBV7-2 to TRBJ1-2; 7 bases map to TRBD1. The CDR3 runs 13 residues. Trimming removed 4 bases from V and 3 bases from J; junction bases left unmatched: 2. CDR1 is SGHTA, CDR2 FQGNSA, per germline. The CDR3 nucleotides are TGTGCCAGCAGCTCTGGGACAGACTATGGCTACACCTTC. Amino acid sequence: CASSSGTDYGYTF.

The chain employs TRBV7-8 and TRBJ2-1; 10 bases are a match to TRBD2. The CDR3 runs 18 residues. CDR1 and CDR2 from the germline V gene are SGHVS and FQNEAQ. V shed 5 bases, J shed 0 bases, and the junction held 10 bases outside the gene matches. The DNA for the CDR3 is TGTGCCAGCAGCCCGTGGACTAGCGGAGATTACTCCTACAATGAGCAGTTCTTC. It translates to CASSPWTSGDYSYNEQFF.

The CDR3 here is CASSPRLAGGPNEQFF. In DNA form, the CDR3 reads TGTGCCAGCAGCCCGCGACTAGCGGGAGGGCCGAATGAGCAGTTCTTC. The V gene is TRBV11-2, the J gene TRBJ2-1; 14 bases map to TRBD2. V shed 5 bases, J shed 7 bases, and the junction held 7 bases outside the gene matches. CDR3 length: 16 amino acids. Germline CDR1 reads SGHAT; CDR2 reads FQNNGV.

V usage is TRBV19 and J usage is TRBJ2-2; D is undetermined. CDR1 LNHDA and CDR2 SQIVND come from the germline V gene (reference sequence). The CDR3 runs 14 residues. V was cut by 2 bases and J by 6 bases, with 10 bases left in between. As DNA, the CDR3 is TGTGCCAGTAGTATACCGGCGTACGCCGGGGAGCTGTTTTTT. Encoded protein: CASSIPAYAGELFF.

CDR3 protein: CSGGSRRGADTQYF. CDR3 DNA: TGCAGCGGAGGTTCTCGGCGAGGGGCAGATACGCAGTATTTT. V gene TRBV29-1 combines with J gene TRBJ2-3; TRBD1 or TRBD2 may be the D gene (5 bases each). V shed 7 bases and J shed 4 bases, with 18 bases lying between them. The V gene's germline CDR1 is SQVTM and CDR2 ANQGSEA. The CDR3 extends over 14 amino acids.

The chain employs TRBV5-4 and TRBJ2-1, with 13 bases lining up with TRBD2. The germline gives CDR1 SGHNT, CDR2 YYREEE (reference sequence). The CDR3 sequence is 16 residues long. The V segment lost 4 bases and the J segment 6 bases; nucleotides outside the gene matches: 7. The CDR3 is CASSPELAGGANEQFF. DNA of the CDR3: TGTGCCAGCAGCCCCGAACTAGCGGGAGGGGCCAATGAGCAGTTCTTC.

The gene calls are TRBV20-1 and TRBJ2-5; 9 bases map to TRBD2. Germline CDR1 reads DFQATT; CDR2 reads SNEGSKA (reference sequence). The CDR3 has 15 amino acids. V lost 3 bases, J lost 2 bases, and 7 bases stayed unmatched. This CDR3 is CSASDPSGKQETQYF. The CDR3, as DNA: TGCAGTGCTAGTGATCCTAGCGGGAAGCAAGAGACCCAGTACTTC.

The genes are TRBV5-1 and TRBJ2-2, with TRBD2 identical over 11 bases. Germline V lookup: CDR1 SGHRS, CDR2 YFSETQ. Losses at the gene ends were 1 base for V and 10 bases for J; bases not matched to a gene: 6. The CDR3 is made up of 15 amino acids. CDR3 nucleotide sequence: TGCGCCAGCAGCTTGACTAGCGGGAGTGGTGTGGAGCTGTTTTTT. It encodes CASSLTSGSGVELFF.

The J gene is TRBJ1-1, the V gene TRBV30; D gene ambiguous. Germline assignment: CDR1 GTSNPN and CDR2 SVGIG (reference sequence). V was trimmed by 2 bases and J by 0 bases, leaving 10 bases between them. This CDR3 region has 14 residues. The CDR3 coding sequence is TGTGCCTGGAGTAGGGCAGCGATGAACACTGAAGCTTTCTTT. The encoded protein is CAWSRAAMNTEAFF.

The chain combines TRBV19 with TRBJ1-1, with D maybe TRBD1 (5 bases). Trimming pared 3 bases from V and 7 bases from J, leaving 6 bases between. This CDR3 contains 11 residues. CDR1 is LNHDA, CDR2 SQIVND, per germline (reference sequence). CDR3 amino acids: CASSMTDEAFF. As DNA, the CDR3 is TGTGCCAGTAGTATGACAGATGAAGCTTTCTTT.

The V and J genes are TRBV3-1 (or the pseudogene TRBV3-2) and TRBJ2-5, with a weak D call TRBD2 (5 bases). The CDR3 is 15 amino acids. Germline-derived CDR1 and CDR2 are LGHDT and YNNKEL (reference sequence). Trimming cost V 0 bases and J 5 bases, with 13 bases left between them. Here the CDR3 reads CASSQDLAGVETQYF. For the CDR3, the DNA is TGTGCCAGCAGCCAAGATCTTGCCGGGGTCGAGACCCAGTACTTC.

This clone was seen a handful of times. For the CDR3, the DNA is TGCGCCAGCAGCCTAACTAGCGGGGGAAGCTCCTACAATGAGCAGTTCTTC. As protein: CASSLTSGGSSYNEQFF. The chain couples TRBV4-1 to TRBJ2-1, with TRBD2 matching 11 bases. Germline loops: CDR1 MGHRA, CDR2 YSYEKL. J lost 0 bases, V lost 4 bases, and 5 bases had no gene match. This CDR3 is 17 amino acids long.

The rearrangement uses TRBV20-1 and TRBJ2-1; D not resolved. Germline V CDR1 and CDR2: DFQATT, SNEGSKA (reference sequence). V was shortened by 3 bases and J by 5 bases, with 5 bases between the two germline ends. There are 11 residues in the CDR3. CDR3 protein: CSARKDNEQFF. Here the CDR3 DNA reads TGCAGTGCTAGGAAGGACAATGAGCAGTTCTTC.

The V and J genes are TRBV18 and TRBJ1-3; D uncertain. Per the germline V gene, CDR1 is KGHSH and CDR2 is LQKENI. V lost 5 bases to trimming and J lost 6 bases, with 14 bases between them. This CDR3 has 14 amino acids. CDR3 sequence (DNA): TGTGCCAGCTCAAATCCGGGAGAGGCAAACACCATATATTTT. It is translated as CASSNPGEANTIYF. Full variable domain (rest looked up from reference TRBV18 and TRBJ1-3): NAGVMQNPRHLVRRRGQEARLRCSPMKGHSHVYWYRQLPEEGLKFMVYLQKENIIDESGMPKERFSAEFPKEGPSILRIQQVVRGDSAAYFCASSNPGEANTIYFGEGSWLTVV.

The rearrangement uses TRBV16 and TRBJ1-5; no reliable D call. The V and J ends lost 0 bases and 7 bases respectively, with 7 bases between them. CDR1 and CDR2 from the germline V gene are KGHSY and FQNENV. This CDR3 contains 13 residues. The CDR3 DNA is TGTGCCAGCAGCCAATCGCACTTACAGCCCCAGCATTTT. It codes for CASSQSHLQPQHF.

This clone was observed a handful of times. The V gene is TRBV6-2 or TRBV6-3, the J gene TRBJ2-1; 10 nucleotides align to TRBD2. This CDR3 has 16 amino acids. Germline CDR1 and CDR2: MNHEY and SVGEGT. V was pared by 5 bases and J by 3 bases, with 7 bases of the junction left unmatched. The CDR3 DNA follows: TGTGCCAGCAGTCCCTCCCCTAGCGGGAGCTACAATGAGCAGTTCTTC. Its protein product is CASSPSPSGSYNEQFF.

CDR3 DNA sequence: TGTGCCAGCAGCTTAGGGGGGGGCAGCCACTATGGCTACACCTTC. This codes for CASSLGGGSHYGYTF. The chain is built from TRBV7-9 and TRBJ1-2; possibly TRBD1 for D (6 bases). CDR3 length equals 15 residues. Trimming left V 1 base short and J 3 bases short, with 12 bases between. Germline CDR1 reads SEHNR; CDR2 reads FQNEAQ (reference sequence).

The chain carries TRBV5-1 and TRBJ2-7; 8 bases fit TRBD2. This CDR3 is built from 15 residues. Germline V gene data show CDR1 as SGHRS and CDR2 as YFSETQ. J gave up 6 bases and V 0 bases, and 8 bases lay outside the gene matches. The CDR3 loop is CASSLAGERGREQYF. DNA of the CDR3: TGCGCCAGCAGCTTGGCCGGGGAGCGGGGGCGCGAGCAGTACTTC.